In its sample, the clone carrying this T cell receptor beta chain was seen once. Its antigen is undetermined. Intraepithelial lymphocytes and lamina propria lymphocytes were released through processing of graft tissue. With 0 bases clipped from V and 0 bases from J, the junction kept 8 bases outside the gene matches. Per the germline V gene, CDR1 is SGHRS and CDR2 is YFSETQ. CDR3 length equals 17 residues. The data derive from a study of graft-versus-host responses after intestinal transplantation. Whole-study context: Recipients uniformly received anti-thymocyte globulin induction, followed by tacrolimus and steroids for roughly 3 years. General study results and limits: Where graft-donor T cell macrochimerism was present, patients had high graft-versus-host to host-versus-graft clonal ratios in allografts.

Only in-frame clones appear in the TCRdb table, and some are missing; sequencing was by immunoSEQ multiplex PCR. The repertoire holds 40,000 or so clones, 87% seen once, with over 15% in the top ten. The receptor's source is a human patient who received an intestinal transplant, so some T cells may come from the graft donor. Sequences were derived from ileum tissue, sampled 204 days after intestinal transplant. The chain couples TRBV5-1 to TRBJ2-5; 7 nucleotides line up with TRBD1. CDR3 DNA sequence: TGCGCCAGCAGCTTGGAAGTGACAGGGTTGTACCAAGAGACCCAGTACTTC. This gives the protein CASSLEVTGLYQETQYF.